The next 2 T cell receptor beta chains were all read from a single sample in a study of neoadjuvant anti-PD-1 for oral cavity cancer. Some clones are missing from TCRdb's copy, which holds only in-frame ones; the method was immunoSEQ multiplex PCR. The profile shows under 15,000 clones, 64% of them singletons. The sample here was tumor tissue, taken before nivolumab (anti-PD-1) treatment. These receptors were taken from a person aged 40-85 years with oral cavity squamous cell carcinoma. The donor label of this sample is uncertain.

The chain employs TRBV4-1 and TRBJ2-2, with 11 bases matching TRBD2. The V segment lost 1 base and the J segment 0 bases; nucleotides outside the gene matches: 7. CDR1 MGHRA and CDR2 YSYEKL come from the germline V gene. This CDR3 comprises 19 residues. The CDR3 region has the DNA TGCGCCAGCAGCCAAGCGATAGCGGGGGGGTTCGCGAACACCGGGGAGCTGTTTTTT. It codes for CASSQAIAGGFANTGELFF.

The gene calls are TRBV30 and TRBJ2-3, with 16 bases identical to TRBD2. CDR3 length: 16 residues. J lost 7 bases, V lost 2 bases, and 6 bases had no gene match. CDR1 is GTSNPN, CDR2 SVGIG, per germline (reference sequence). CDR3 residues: CAWSYGTSGRANTQYF. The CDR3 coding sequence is TGTGCCTGGAGTTACGGGACTAGCGGGAGGGCAAATACGCAGTATTTT.